Listed here is a single T cell receptor beta chain. The data belong to a study of cytomegalovirus exposure and HLA in healthy donors. The protocol was immunoSEQ multiplex PCR, while the TCRdb copy is restricted to in-frame clones and leaves out a portion. The sample shows over 55,000 clones, 75% to 95% of them seen only once. Germline V lookup: CDR1 SEHNR, CDR2 FQNEAQ (reference sequence). Trimming stripped 5 bases from V and 8 bases from J, with 18 bases between. This CDR3 spans 15 amino acids. V usage is TRBV7-9 and J usage is TRBJ1-4; D gene uncertain. The sample was PBMCs. The receptor comes from a man between 18 and 29 years old in good health and CMV-seronegative. The CDR3 DNA follows: TGTGCCAGCAGCGGTGACTGGGAGGGCGAAGAAAAACTGTTTTTT. It is translated as CASSGDWEGEEKLFF.